The 14 T cell receptor beta chains given below trace back to one sample, sequenced in a study of T cells in localized non-small cell lung cancer. TCRdb's table, derived via immunoSEQ multiplex PCR, lists solely in-frame clones and lacks some. Altogether around 40,000 clones are present, approximately 80% being singletons, with the ten largest covering 6.5% to 10%. The specimen was PBMCs, collected before any cancer treatment. The receptors stem from a man between 35 and 75 years old with stage II lung adenocarcinoma.

The rearrangement joins TRBV10-1 to TRBJ1-2; tentatively, D is TRBD1 (6 bases). The CDR3 consists of 13 residues. V was shortened by 6 bases and J by 7 bases, with 15 bases between the two germline ends. Germline V gene lookup returns CDR1 WNHNN and CDR2 SYGVQD (reference sequence). CDR3 in amino acids: CASSLRGGLGYTF. CDR3 DNA sequence: TGCGCCAGCAGCCTTCGGGGGGGGCTTGGCTACACCTTC.

The chain uses TRBV7-3 and TRBJ2-1; no firm D call. The CDR3 extends over 14 amino acids. Trimming took off 0 bases at V and 10 bases at J, with 13 bases between the two ends. Germline assignment: CDR1 SGHTA and CDR2 FQGTGA. As DNA, the CDR3 is TGTGCCAGCAGCTTAACGCTACTGGCTAAGGAGCAGTTCTTC. The encoded protein is CASSLTLLAKEQFF. The full variable domain, completed using reference TRBV7-3 and TRBJ2-1, is GAGVSQTPSNKVTEKGKYVELRCDPISGHTALYWYRQSLGQGPEFLIYFQGTGAADDSGLPNDRFFAVRPEGSVSTLKIQRTERGDSAVYLCASSLTLLAKEQFFGPGTRLTVL.

The chain links TRBV7-9 to TRBJ2-5, with D perhaps matching TRBD1 (5 bases). The germline gives CDR1 SEHNR, CDR2 FQNEAQ (reference sequence). V was shortened by 5 bases and J by 2 bases, with 15 bases between the two germline ends. CDR3 length: 15 amino acids. CDR3 loop: CASSPYQGRQETQYF. In DNA form, the CDR3 reads TGTGCCAGCAGCCCGTATCAGGGTAGACAAGAGACCCAGTACTTC.

The chain carries TRBV5-6 and TRBJ2-3, with D maybe TRBD2 (5 bases). The germline V and J ends were trimmed by 3 bases and 6 bases, with 11 bases remaining between them. The CDR3 is 13 amino acids. Germline-derived CDR1 and CDR2 are SGHDT and YYEEEE. The DNA of the CDR3 is TGTGCCAGCAGCTACACCGGGAAGGATACGCAGTATTTT. Its translation is CASSYTGKDTQYF.

The chain joins TRBV11-2 to TRBJ2-1, with D hard to call. V gave up 5 bases and J gave up 7 bases, with 15 bases separating them. Per germline, CDR1 SGHAT and CDR2 FQNNGV. The CDR3 is 14 residues long. The CDR3, as DNA: TGTGCCAGCAGCCAGGACGGGCATTTTAATGAGCAGTTCTTC. It is translated as CASSQDGHFNEQFF.

This clone was picked up a small number of times. The chain carries TRBV7-8 and TRBJ2-1; tentatively, D is TRBD1 (5 bases). V lost 5 bases and J lost 0, with 14 bases in between. The CDR3 has 16 residues. CDR1 is SGHVS, CDR2 FQNEAQ, per germline. The CDR3 is CASSHGQDISYNEQFF. The CDR3 nucleotides are TGTGCCAGCAGCCACGGACAAGACATCTCCTACAATGAGCAGTTCTTC.

This rearrangement joins TRBV7-2 to TRBJ2-3, with D hard to call. Germline-derived CDR1 and CDR2 are SGHTA and FQGNSA. The V and J ends lost 4 bases and 3 bases respectively, with 8 bases between them. The CDR3 is 13 amino acids. CDR3 DNA: TGTGCCAGCAGCTCCCTATTAACAGATACGCAGTATTTT. Protein: CASSSLLTDTQYF.

The V gene is TRBV11-3, the J gene TRBJ2-3, with 11 nucleotides matching TRBD2. The CDR3 is 15 residues long. Trimming took 8 bases from V and 4 from J; bases not matched to a gene: 8. Germline CDR1 reads SGHNT; CDR2 reads YENEEA. The CDR3 nucleotides read TGTGCCAGCGGTAGTAGCGGGGGGGCGGCAGATACGCAGTATTTT. Translating it yields CASGSSGGAADTQYF.

The V and J genes are TRBV28 and TRBJ1-4, with 8 bases fitting TRBD1. V shed 6 bases, J shed 2 bases, and the junction held 2 bases outside the gene matches. The CDR3 is 14 amino acids. Germline V gene lookup returns CDR1 MDHEN and CDR2 SYDVKM. CDR3 residues: CASSRQGTNEKLFF. The CDR3 DNA reads TGTGCCAGCAGCCGACAGGGGACTAATGAAAAACTGTTTTTT.

This clone came up a few times. The chain combines TRBV6-1 with TRBJ1-2; D may be TRBD1 (5 bases). The CDR3 length is 15 residues. Trimming cost V 5 bases and J 3 bases, with 16 bases left between them. Germline V gene sequence: CDR1 MNHNS, CDR2 SASEGT. CDR3 region: CASSFEPGLYYGYTF. The DNA for the CDR3 is TGTGCCAGCAGTTTCGAACCGGGACTTTACTATGGCTACACCTTC.

The rearrangement joins TRBV5-1 to TRBJ2-7; TRBD1 is a possible D gene (6 bases). This CDR3 comprises 14 residues. V was trimmed by 3 bases and J by 0 bases, leaving 10 bases between them. Germline loops: CDR1 SGHRS, CDR2 YFSETQ. This chain's CDR3 is CASSSRRGSYEQYF. Here the CDR3 DNA reads TGCGCCAGCAGCTCCCGCAGGGGCTCCTACGAGCAGTACTTC.

This clone was detected only once. The rearrangement links TRBV7-2 to TRBJ2-2, with D perhaps given as TRBD1 or TRBD2 (5 bases each). Trimming pared 5 bases from V and 6 bases from J, leaving 13 bases between. Germline CDR1 is SGHTA and CDR2 is FQGNSA. The CDR3 loop spans 14 amino acids. CDR3 in amino acids: CASSGTTQAGELFF. The DNA of the CDR3 is TGTGCCAGCAGCGGGACCACCCAGGCCGGGGAGCTGTTTTTT. The full variable domain, with the rest looked up from reference TRBV7-2 and TRBJ2-2, is GAGVSQSPSNKVTEKGKDVELRCDPISGHTALYWYRQSLGQGLEFLIYFQGNSAPDKSGLPSDRFSAERTGGSVSTLTIQRTQQEDSAVYLCASSGTTQAGELFFGEGSRLTVL.

This clone was detected only once. The rearrangement uses TRBV11-3 and TRBJ2-2; 7 nucleotides line up with TRBD2. CDR1 SGHNT and CDR2 YENEEA come from the germline V gene. The ends lost 6 bases at V and 3 bases at J; junction bases unmatched: 4. The CDR3 has 14 amino acids. CDR3 in DNA: TGTGCCAGCAGTCTACGGGGGGACACCGGGGAGCTGTTTTTT. Translation gives CASSLRGDTGELFF.

This chain connects TRBV2 to TRBJ1-5, with a weak D call TRBD1 (6 bases). Germline V gene lookup returns CDR1 SNHLY and CDR2 FYNNEI. V lost 6 bases, J lost 4 bases, and 16 bases lay in between. The CDR3 is 15 residues long. In DNA, the CDR3 is TGTGCCAGCAGGGCGCAGGGGCTTCTAAATCAGCCCCAGCATTTT. It codes for CASRAQGLLNQPQHF.